A selection of T cell receptor beta chains follows, all from one sample in a study of T cells in Graves' hyperthyroidism and ophthalmopathy. TCRdb redid the calling of the multiplex PCR reads with MiXCR, one entry per CDR3 protein. The table has about 580,000 distinct CDR3 sequences, just over 45% seen once. The sample consisted of peripheral blood or thyroid tissue (not recorded which). Source of these receptors: a woman aged 18-30 years with Graves' hyperthyroidism. CDR3s include the opening cysteine and the closing phenylalanine or tryptophan. Each record gives: clone size, V gene, J gene, CDR3 protein. The size entry is marked missing in some rows and otherwise reads once, few, many or a size class.

abundance: .
v_gene: TRBV29-1
j_gene: TRBJ2-7
CDR3aa: CSVRGLAGFYEQYF

abundance: many
v_gene: TRBV7-9
j_gene: TRBJ1-2
CDR3aa: CASSLPGTETNYGYTF

abundance: .
v_gene: TRBV7-2
j_gene: TRBJ2-2
CDR3aa: CASSLAGRATGELFF

abundance: many
v_gene: TRBV2
j_gene: TRBJ1-4
CDR3aa: CASSERRGALNEKLFF

abundance: .
v_gene: TRBV10-3
j_gene: TRBJ1-1
CDR3aa: CAISDFGGSSEAFF

abundance: few
v_gene: TRBV7-6
j_gene: TRBJ2-1
CDR3aa: CASSRDRASGNEQFF

abundance: many
v_gene: TRBV5-5
j_gene: TRBJ2-7
CDR3aa: CASSLGRQLYEQYF

abundance: few
v_gene: TRBV29-1
j_gene: TRBJ1-1
CDR3aa: CSSQTENTEAFF

abundance: .
v_gene: TRBV29-1
j_gene: TRBJ2-7
CDR3aa: CSLAMGQSSYEQYF

abundance: .
v_gene: TRBV30
j_gene: TRBJ1-1
CDR3aa: CAWTLRDSGWTEAFF

abundance: .
v_gene: TRBV7-8
j_gene: TRBJ1-1
CDR3aa: CASSYETGVGWAEAFF

abundance: many
v_gene: TRBV7-9
j_gene: TRBJ2-5
CDR3aa: CASIHEGGKETQYF

abundance: many
v_gene: TRBV5-8
j_gene: TRBJ1-2
CDR3aa: CASSSGQQNYGYTF